This T cell receptor (beta chain) comes out of a study of OX40 agonist ivuxolimab in advanced cancers. Sequenced by immunoSEQ multiplex PCR; TCRdb stores in-frame clones only, minus some. Among 8,000 to 11,000 clones listed, 70% to 85% were seen once. This CDR3 has 15 residues. Source: CD4+ or CD8+ T cells sorted from blood, taken in a trial of the OX40 agonist ivuxolimab. The TCR comes from an adult with an advanced solid tumor such as melanoma, head and neck, liver or kidney cancer. V gene TRBV12-2 combines with J gene TRBJ2-1; the DNA was not compared with TRBD2, the D call given in the table. TRBV12-2 is designated a pseudogene. CDR3 protein: CASRSERGRGNEQFF. In nucleotides, the CDR3 is TGTGCAAGTCGTTCGGAGCGGGGCCGGGGGAATGAGCAGTTCTTC.